This T cell receptor (beta chain) was found in a study of blood T cell repertoires in COVID-19. The CDR3 is made up of 20 amino acids. The germline gives CDR1 SQVTM, CDR2 ANQGSEA. V was clipped by 7 bases and J by 4 bases, with 35 bases between them. In the original workflow: For nucleated cells, counts were estimated from reference gene primer amplification. Here immunoSEQ multiplex PCR was the method, and the copy in TCRdb shows in-frame clones only, minus some. That table furnishes V, J and clone size, whereas the DNA furnished D and trimming. The sample consists of tens of thousands of clones, 80% to 90% of them appearing once.

Sequences were obtained from peripheral blood. The receptor was isolated from a man older than 75 in a cohort sampled during active COVID-19. The chain uses TRBV29-1 and TRBJ2-1, with D possibly TRBD1 on 6 matching bases. The CDR3 loop reads CSALPKRPGVQKKIYNEQFF. As DNA, the CDR3 is TGCAGCGCTCTCCCTAAGCGGCCAGGGGTCCAAAAAAAAATATACAATGAGCAGTTCTTC.